This TCR beta chain was recovered during a study of cytotoxic CD8 clonotypes in ibrutinib-treated CLL. Study-wide background: On average, over 90,000 productive rearrangements and just over 250,000 productive templates per sample.

Assay used: immunoSEQ multiplex PCR; TCRdb lists only in-frame clones, some missing. The sample has roughly 330,000 clones, about 64% seen once. V was clipped by 4 bases and J by 0 bases; unmatched bases: 13. This CDR3 has 18 residues. Per the germline V gene, CDR1 is SGHDT and CDR2 is YYEEEE. The J gene is TRBJ2-4, the V gene TRBV5-6; 7 nucleotides agree with TRBD2. This receptor was taken from a human donor with chronic lymphocytic leukemia. The material sequenced was PBMCs, taken after 36 months of ibrutinib treatment. The CDR3 DNA follows: TGTGCCAGCAGCCTGTACCTAGCGGATGGGCTAGCCAAAAACATTCAGTACTTC. Amino acids: CASSLYLADGLAKNIQYF.